The entry below describes one TCR beta chain. Trimming shortened V by 2 bases and J by 2 bases, and 21 bases separated the two germline ends. CDR3 length: 18 residues. Germline assignment: CDR1 MNHEY and CDR2 SVGEGT. This sample is part of a study of blood T cell repertoires in COVID-19. As processed by the authors: For nucleated cells, counts were estimated from reference gene primer amplification. The protocol was immunoSEQ multiplex PCR, while the TCRdb copy is restricted to in-frame clones and leaves out a portion. The V and J calls and clone size are taken from that table; D and trimming were inferred from the DNA. The data contain tens of thousands of clones, approximately 79% of them singletons.

The V and J genes are TRBV6-2 or TRBV6-3 and TRBJ2-5; D may be TRBD2 (5 bases). The receptor's source is a human donor in a cohort sampled during active COVID-19. The sequenced sample was peripheral blood. The CDR3 protein is CASSYGALAGGGQETQYF. Written as DNA, the CDR3 is TGTGCCAGCAGTTACGGTGCGTTGGCGGGTGGTGGTCAAGAGACCCAGTACTTC.